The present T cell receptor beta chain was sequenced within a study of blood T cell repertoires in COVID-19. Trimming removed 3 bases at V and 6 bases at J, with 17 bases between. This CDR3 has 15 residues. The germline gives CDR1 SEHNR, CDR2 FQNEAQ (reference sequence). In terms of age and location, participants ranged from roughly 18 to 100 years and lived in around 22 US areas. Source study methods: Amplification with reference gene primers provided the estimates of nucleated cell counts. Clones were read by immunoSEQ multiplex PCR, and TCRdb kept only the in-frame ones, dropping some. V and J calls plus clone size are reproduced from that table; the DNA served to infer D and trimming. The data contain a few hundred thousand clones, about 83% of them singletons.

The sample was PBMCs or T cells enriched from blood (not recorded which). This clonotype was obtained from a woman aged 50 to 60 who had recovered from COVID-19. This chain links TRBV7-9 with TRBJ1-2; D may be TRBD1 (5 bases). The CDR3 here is CASSLGGTELNGYTF. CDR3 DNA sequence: TGTGCCAGCAGCTTGGGAGGGACCGAACTTAATGGCTACACCTTC.